This TCR beta chain emerged from a study of blood T cell repertoires in COVID-19. Study in general: COVID-19 samples collected from the United States, Italy and Spain covered acute and convalescent phases. PBMCs, B-cell-depleted T cells, or T cells provided the cDNA or gDNA that made up the material.

Trimming at V came to 2 bases and at J to 7 bases, leaving 9 bases not matched to a gene. Germline-derived CDR1 and CDR2 are MNHNS and SASEGT. The CDR3 is 15 amino acids. Original handling: By means of reference gene primer amplification, nucleated cell counts were estimated. Profiling relied on immunoSEQ multiplex PCR, and the TCRdb table lists in-frame clones only, not all of them. That table supplies the V and J calls and clone size; D and trimming were determined from the DNA. Found here are about 240,000 clones, around 90% of them singletons; the top ten hold just over 7%. Sequenced sample: peripheral blood. The chain links TRBV6-1 to TRBJ2-3; 7 bases agree with TRBD2. The receptor was isolated from a man aged 55 to 70 who had recovered from COVID-19. As DNA, the CDR3 is TGTGCCAGCAGTGAATACCTAGCGGCTACTCATACGCAGTATTTT. Translating gives CASSEYLAATHTQYF.